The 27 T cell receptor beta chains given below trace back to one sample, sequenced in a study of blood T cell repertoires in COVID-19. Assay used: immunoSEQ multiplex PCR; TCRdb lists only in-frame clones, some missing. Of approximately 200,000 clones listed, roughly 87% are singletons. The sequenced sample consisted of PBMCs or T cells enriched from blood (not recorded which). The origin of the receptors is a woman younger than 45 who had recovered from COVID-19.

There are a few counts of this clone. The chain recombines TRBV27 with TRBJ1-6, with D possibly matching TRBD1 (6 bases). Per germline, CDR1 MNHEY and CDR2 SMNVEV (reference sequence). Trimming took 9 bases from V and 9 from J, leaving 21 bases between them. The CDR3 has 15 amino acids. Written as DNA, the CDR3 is TGTGCCAGTACCACATCAGGGGAATTAGGTTCACCCCTCCACTTT. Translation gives CASTTSGELGSPLHF.

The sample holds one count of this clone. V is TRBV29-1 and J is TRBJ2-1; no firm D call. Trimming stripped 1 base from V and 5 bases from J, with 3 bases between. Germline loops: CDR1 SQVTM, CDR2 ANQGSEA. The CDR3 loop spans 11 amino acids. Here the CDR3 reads CSVEADNEQFF. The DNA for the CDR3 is TGCAGCGTTGAAGCGGACAATGAGCAGTTCTTC.

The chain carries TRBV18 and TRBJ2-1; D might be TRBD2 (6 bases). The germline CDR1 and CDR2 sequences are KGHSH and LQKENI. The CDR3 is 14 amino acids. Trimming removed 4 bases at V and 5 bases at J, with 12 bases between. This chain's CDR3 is CASSQLTRDNEQFF. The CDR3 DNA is TGTGCCAGCTCACAGTTGACTAGGGACAATGAGCAGTTCTTC. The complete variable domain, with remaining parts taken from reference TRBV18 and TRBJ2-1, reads NAGVMQNPRHLVRRRGQEARLRCSPMKGHSHVYWYRQLPEEGLKFMVYLQKENIIDESGMPKERFSAEFPKEGPSILRIQQVVRGDSAAYFCASSQLTRDNEQFFGPGTRLTVL.

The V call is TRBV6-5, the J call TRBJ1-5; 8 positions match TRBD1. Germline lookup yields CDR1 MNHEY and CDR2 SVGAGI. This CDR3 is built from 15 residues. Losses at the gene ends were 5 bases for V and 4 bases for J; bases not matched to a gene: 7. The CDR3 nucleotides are TGTGCCAGCAGTCCCAGGGGGCTGGGAAATCAGCCCCAGCATTTT. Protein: CASSPRGLGNQPQHF.

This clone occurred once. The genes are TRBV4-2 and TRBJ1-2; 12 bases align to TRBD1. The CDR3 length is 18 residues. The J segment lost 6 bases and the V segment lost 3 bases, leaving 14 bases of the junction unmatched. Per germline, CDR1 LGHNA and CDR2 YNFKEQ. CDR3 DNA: TGTGCCAGCAGCCAGGCTACTCCGTCGGGACAGGGGGCAGATGGCTACACCTTC. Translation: CASSQATPSGQGADGYTF.

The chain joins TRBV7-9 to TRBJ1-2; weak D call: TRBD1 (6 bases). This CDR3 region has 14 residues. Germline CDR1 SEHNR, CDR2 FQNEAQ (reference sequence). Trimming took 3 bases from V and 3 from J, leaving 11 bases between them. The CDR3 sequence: CASSFWGQDYGYTF. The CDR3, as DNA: TGTGCCAGCAGCTTTTGGGGGCAGGACTATGGCTACACCTTC.

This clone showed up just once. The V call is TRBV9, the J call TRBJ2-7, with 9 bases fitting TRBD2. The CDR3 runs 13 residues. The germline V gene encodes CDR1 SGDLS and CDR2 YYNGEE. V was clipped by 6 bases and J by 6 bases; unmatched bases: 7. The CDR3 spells CASNSGSSLEQYF. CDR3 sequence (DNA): TGTGCCAGCAATAGCGGGAGTTCTCTCGAGCAGTACTTC.

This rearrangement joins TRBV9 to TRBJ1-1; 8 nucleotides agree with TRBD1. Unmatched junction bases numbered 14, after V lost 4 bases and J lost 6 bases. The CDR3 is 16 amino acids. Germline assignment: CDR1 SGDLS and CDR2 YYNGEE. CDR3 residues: CASSPPGQGGVAEAFF. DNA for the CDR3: TGTGCCAGCAGCCCTCCCGGACAGGGCGGGGTGGCTGAAGCTTTCTTT.

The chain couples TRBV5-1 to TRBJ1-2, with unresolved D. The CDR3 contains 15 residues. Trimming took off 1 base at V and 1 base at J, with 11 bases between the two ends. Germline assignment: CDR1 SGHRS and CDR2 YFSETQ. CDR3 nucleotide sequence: TGCGCCAGCAGCTTGATCAAGGGAGATAACTATGGCTACACCTTC. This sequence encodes CASSLIKGDNYGYTF.

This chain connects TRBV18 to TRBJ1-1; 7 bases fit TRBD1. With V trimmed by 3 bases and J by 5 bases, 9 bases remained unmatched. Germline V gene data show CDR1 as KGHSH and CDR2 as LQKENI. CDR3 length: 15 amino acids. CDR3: CASSPPGTVTTEAFF. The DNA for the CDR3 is TGTGCCAGCTCACCTCCCGGGACAGTAACGACTGAAGCTTTCTTT.

DNA of the CDR3: TGTGCCAGCAGCTCAACAGGGGCCACCGAAGCTTTCTTT. Translated, it gives CASSSTGATEAFF. This chain connects TRBV7-2 to TRBJ1-1; TRBD1 aligns across 7 bases. The CDR3 spans 13 residues. The trim removed 4 bases at V and 8 bases at J, leaving 7 bases unmatched. Germline-derived CDR1 and CDR2 are SGHTA and FQGNSA.

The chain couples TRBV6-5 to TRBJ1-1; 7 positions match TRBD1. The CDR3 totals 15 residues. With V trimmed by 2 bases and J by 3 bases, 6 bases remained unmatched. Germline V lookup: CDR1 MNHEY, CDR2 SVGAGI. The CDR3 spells CASSYGTTGDTEAFF. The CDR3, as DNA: TGTGCCAGCAGTTACGGAACCACAGGGGACACTGAAGCTTTCTTT.

The CDR3 region has the DNA TGTGCTAGCGGTCCCGGGACTAGCGGAATCACAGATACGCAGTATTTT. Protein: CASGPGTSGITDTQYF. The rearrangement uses TRBV12-5 and TRBJ2-3; 11 bases align to TRBD2. After removal of 9 bases from V and 2 bases from J, the junction contained 10 bases not matched to a gene. Germline values: CDR1 LGHNT, CDR2 FRNRAP. The CDR3 contains 16 residues.

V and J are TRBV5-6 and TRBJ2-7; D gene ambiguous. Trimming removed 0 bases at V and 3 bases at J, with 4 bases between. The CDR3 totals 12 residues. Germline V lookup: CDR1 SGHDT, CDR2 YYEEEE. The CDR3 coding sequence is TGTGCCAGCAGCTTGGTTAACTACGAGCAGTACTTC. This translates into CASSLVNYEQYF.

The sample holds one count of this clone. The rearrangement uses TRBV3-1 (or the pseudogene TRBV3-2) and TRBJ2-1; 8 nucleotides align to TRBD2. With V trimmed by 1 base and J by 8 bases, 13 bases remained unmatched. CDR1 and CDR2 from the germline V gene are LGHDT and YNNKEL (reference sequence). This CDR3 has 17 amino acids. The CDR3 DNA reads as TGTGCCAGCAGCCAAGGGCTCTTAACTAGCGGAGGGGATGAGCAGTTCTTC. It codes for CASSQGLLTSGGDEQFF.

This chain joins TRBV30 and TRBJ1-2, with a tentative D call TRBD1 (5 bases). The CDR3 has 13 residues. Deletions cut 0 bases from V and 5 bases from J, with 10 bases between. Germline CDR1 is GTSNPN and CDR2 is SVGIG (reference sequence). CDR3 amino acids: CAWSVGGRYGYTF. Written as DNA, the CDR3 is TGTGCCTGGAGTGTGGGGGGAAGGTATGGCTACACCTTC.

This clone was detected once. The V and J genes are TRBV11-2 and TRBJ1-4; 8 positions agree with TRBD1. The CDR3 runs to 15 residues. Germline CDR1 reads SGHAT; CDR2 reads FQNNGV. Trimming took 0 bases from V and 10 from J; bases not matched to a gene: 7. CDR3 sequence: CASSLESARGPKLFF. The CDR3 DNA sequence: TGTGCCAGCAGCTTAGAATCGGCCAGGGGGCCAAAACTGTTTTTT.

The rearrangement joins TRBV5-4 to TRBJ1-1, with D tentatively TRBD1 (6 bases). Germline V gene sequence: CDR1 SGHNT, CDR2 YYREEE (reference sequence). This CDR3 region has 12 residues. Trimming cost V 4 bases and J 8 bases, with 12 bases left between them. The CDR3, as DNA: TGTGCCAGCAGCACGGTTACAGGGGAAGCTTTCTTT. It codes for CASSTVTGEAFF.

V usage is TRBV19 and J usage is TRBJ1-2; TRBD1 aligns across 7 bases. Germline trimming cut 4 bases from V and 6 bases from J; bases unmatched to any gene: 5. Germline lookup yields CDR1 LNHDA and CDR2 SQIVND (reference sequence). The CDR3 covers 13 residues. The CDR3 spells CASSRDSANGYTF. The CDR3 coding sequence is TGTGCCAGTAGTAGGGACAGCGCAAATGGCTACACCTTC.

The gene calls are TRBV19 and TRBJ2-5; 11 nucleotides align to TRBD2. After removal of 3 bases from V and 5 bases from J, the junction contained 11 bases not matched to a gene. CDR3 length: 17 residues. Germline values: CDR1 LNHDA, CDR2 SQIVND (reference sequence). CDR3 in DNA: TGTGCCAGTAGTATCCGACAACTAGCGGGAGTGATGGAGACCCAGTACTTC. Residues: CASSIRQLAGVMETQYF.

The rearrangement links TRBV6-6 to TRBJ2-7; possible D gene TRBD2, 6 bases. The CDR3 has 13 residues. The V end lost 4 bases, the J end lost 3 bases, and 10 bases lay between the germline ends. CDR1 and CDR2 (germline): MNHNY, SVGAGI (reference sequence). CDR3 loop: CASSLRGSYEQYF. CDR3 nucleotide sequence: TGTGCCAGCAGTTTGCGGGGTAGCTACGAGCAGTACTTC.

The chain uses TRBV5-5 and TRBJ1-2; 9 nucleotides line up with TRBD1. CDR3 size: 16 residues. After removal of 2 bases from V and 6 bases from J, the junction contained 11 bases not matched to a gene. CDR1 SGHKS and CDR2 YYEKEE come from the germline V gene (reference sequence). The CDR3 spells CASSLGTGRILDGYTF. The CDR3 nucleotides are TGTGCCAGCAGCTTAGGGACAGGGAGAATTCTCGATGGCTACACCTTC.

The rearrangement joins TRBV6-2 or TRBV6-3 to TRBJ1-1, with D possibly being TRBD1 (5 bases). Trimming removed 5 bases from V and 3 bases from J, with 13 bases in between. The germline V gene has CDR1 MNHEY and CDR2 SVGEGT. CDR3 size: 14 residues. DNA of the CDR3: TGTGCCAGCAGTGTGGGGCTTCGGGACACTGAAGCTTTCTTT. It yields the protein CASSVGLRDTEAFF.

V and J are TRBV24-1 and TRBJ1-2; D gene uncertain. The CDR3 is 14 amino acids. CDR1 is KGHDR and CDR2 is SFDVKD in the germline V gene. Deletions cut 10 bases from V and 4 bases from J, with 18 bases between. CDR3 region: CATQRSGVGYGYTF. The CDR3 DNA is TGTGCCACTCAACGCTCGGGAGTAGGCTATGGCTACACCTTC.

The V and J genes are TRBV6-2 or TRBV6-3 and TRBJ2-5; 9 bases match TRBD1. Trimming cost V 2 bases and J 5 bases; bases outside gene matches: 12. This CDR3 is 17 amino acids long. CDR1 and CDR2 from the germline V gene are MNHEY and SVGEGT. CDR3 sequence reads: CASSYGLGTGYVETQYF. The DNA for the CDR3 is TGTGCCAGCAGTTACGGGCTAGGGACAGGGTACGTGGAGACCCAGTACTTC.

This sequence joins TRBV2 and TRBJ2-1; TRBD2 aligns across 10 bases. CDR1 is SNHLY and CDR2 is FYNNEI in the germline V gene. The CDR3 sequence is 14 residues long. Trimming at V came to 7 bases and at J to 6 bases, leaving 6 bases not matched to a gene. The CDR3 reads CASIVLAGVNEQFF. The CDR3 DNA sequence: TGTGCCAGCATTGTTCTAGCGGGAGTCAATGAGCAGTTCTTC.

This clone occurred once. CDR3 nucleotides: TGTGCCAGCATTTCCACAGGGGGCCGCACCTACGAGCAGTACTTC. Translating it yields CASISTGGRTYEQYF. The chain uses TRBV6-5 and TRBJ2-7; 9 bases match TRBD1. This CDR3 is built from 15 residues. V was clipped by 7 bases and J by 2 bases; unmatched bases: 9. Germline CDR1 MNHEY, CDR2 SVGAGI.